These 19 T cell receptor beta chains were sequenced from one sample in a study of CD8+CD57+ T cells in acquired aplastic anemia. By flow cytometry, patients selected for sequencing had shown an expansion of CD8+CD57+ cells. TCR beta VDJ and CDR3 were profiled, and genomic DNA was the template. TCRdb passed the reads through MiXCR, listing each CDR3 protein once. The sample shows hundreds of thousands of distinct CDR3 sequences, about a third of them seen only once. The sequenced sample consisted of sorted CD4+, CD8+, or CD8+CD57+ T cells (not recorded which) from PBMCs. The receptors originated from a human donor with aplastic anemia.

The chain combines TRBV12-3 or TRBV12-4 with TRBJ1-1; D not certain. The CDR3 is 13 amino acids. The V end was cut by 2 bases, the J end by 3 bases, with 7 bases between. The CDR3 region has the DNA TGTGCCAGCAGTTTAAAGAGGTACACTGAAGCTTTCTTT. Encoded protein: CASSLKRYTEAFF.

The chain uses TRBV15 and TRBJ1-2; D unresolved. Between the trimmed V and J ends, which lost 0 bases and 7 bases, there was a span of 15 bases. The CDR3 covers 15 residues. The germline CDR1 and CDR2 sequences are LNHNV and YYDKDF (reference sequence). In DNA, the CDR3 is TGTGCCACCAGCAGAGATGTGGGCATGAAAGTTGGCTACACCTTC. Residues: CATSRDVGMKVGYTF.

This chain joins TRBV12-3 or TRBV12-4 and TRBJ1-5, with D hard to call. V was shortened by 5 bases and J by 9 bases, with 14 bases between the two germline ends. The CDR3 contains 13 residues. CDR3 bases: TGTGCCAGCAGTCGCTCCTTCGAAGGGCCCCAGCATTTT. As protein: CASSRSFEGPQHF.

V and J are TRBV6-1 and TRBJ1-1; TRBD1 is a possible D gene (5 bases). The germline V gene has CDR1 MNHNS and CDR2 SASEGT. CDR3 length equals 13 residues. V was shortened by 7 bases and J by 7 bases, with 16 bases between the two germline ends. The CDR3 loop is CASTQSGSVEAFF. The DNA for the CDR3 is TGTGCCAGCACTCAATCAGGGTCAGTTGAAGCTTTCTTT.

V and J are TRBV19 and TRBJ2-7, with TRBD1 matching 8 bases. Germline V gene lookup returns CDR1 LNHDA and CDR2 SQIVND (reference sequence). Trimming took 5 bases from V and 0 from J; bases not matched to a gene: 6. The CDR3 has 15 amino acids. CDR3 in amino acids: CASSPGGANSYEQYF. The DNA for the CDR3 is TGTGCCAGTAGTCCAGGGGGCGCTAACTCCTACGAGCAGTACTTC.

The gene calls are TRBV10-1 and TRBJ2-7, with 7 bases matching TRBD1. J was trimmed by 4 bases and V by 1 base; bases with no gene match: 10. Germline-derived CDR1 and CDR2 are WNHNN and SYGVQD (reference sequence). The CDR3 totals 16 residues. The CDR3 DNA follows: TGCGCCAGCAGTGAGTTCAGGGGGTCCCCCAAGTACGAGCAGTACGTC. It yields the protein CASSEFRGSPKYEQYV.

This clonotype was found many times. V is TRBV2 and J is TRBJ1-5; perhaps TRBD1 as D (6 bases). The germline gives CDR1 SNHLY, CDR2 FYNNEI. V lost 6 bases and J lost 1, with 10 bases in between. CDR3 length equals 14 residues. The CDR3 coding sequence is TGTGCCAGCAGCGATACAGGGAGCAATCAGCCCCAGCATTTT. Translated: CASSDTGSNQPQHF.

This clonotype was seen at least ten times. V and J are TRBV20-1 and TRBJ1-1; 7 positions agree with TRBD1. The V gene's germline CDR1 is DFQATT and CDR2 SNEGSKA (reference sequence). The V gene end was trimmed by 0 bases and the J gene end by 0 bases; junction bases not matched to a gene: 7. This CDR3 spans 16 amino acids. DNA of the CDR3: TGCAGTGCTAGAGAACCGACAGGGCGAATGAACACTGAAGCTTTCTTT. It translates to CSAREPTGRMNTEAFF.

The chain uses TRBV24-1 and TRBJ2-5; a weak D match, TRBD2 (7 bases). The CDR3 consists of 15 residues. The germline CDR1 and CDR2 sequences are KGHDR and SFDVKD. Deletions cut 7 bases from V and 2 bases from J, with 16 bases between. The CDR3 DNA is TGTGCCACCAGCAGGCGGGGGCTTTCGCAAGAGACCCAGTACTTC. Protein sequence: CATSRRGLSQETQYF.

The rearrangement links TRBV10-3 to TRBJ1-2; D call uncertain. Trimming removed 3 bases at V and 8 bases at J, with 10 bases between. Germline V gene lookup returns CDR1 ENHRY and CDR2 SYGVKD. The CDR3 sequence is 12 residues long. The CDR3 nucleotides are TGTGCCATCAGTGAAGGGATCGGCGGCTACACCTTC. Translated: CAISEGIGGYTF.

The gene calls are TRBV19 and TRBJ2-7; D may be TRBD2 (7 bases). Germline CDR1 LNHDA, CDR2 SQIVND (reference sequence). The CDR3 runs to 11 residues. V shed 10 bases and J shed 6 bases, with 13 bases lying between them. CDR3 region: CATLRGGEQYF. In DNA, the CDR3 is TGTGCCACCCTGAGGGGGGGCGAGCAGTACTTC.

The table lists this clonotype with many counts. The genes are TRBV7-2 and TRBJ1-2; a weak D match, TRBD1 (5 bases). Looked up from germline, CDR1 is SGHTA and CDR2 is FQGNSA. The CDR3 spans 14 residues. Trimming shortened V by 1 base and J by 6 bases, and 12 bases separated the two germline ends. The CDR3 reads CASSLVGGANGYTF. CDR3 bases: TGTGCCAGCAGCTTAGTAGGAGGGGCGAATGGCTACACCTTC.

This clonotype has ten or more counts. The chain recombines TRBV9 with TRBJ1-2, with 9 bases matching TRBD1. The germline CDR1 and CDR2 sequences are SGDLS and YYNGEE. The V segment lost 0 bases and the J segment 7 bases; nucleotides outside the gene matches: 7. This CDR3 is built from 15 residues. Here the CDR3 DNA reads TGTGCCAGCAGCGTAGGGGGGACAGGGTTGGGTGGCTACACCTTC. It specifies CASSVGGTGLGGYTF.

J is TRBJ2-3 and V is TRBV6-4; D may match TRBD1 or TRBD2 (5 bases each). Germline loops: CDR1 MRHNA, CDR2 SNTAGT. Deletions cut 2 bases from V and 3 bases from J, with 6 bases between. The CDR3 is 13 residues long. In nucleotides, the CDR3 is TGTGCCAGCAGTGACGGGGGAACAGATACGCAGTATTTT. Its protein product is CASSDGGTDTQYF.

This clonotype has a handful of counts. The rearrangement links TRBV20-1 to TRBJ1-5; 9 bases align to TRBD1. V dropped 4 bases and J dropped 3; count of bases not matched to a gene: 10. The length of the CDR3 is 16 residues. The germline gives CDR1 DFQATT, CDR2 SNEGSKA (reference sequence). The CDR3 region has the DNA TGCAGTGCTATAAGGTTTGGGACAGGGATCAATCAGCCCCAGCATTTT. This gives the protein CSAIRFGTGINQPQHF.

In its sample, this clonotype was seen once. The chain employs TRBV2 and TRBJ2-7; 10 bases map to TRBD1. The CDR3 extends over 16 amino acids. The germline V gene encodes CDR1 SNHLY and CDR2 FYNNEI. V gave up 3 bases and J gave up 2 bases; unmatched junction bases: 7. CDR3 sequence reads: CASSDDTDRGTYEQYF. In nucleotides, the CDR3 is TGTGCCAGCAGTGACGACACGGACAGGGGGACCTACGAGCAGTACTTC. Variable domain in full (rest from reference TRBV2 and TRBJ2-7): EPEVTQTPSHQVTQMGQEVILRCVPISNHLYFYWYRQILGQKVEFLVSFYNNEISEKSEIFDDQFSVERPDGSNFTLKIRSTKLEDSAMYFCASSDDTDRGTYEQYFGPGTRLTVT.

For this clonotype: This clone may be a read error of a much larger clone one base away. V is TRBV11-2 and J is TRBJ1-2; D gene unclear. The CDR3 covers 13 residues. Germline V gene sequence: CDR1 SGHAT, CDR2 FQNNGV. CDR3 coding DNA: TGTGCCGGCAGCTTAGATCGAAGCCGGGGCTACACCTTC. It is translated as CAGSLDRSRGYTF.

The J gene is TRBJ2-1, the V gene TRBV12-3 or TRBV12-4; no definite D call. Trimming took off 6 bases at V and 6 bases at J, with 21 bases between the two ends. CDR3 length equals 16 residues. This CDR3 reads CASSSELLGFSNEQFF. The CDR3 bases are TGTGCCAGCAGCAGTGAACTTTTGGGTTTTAGCAATGAGCAGTTCTTC.

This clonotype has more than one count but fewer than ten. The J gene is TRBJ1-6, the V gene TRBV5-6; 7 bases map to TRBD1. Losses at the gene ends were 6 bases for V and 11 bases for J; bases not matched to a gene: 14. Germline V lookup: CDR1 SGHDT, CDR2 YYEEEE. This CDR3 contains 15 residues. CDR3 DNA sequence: TGTGCCAGCACCGGTATGGGGCAGGGGGAGCCACCCCTCCACTTT. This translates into CASTGMGQGEPPLHF.